This T cell receptor (beta chain) was sequenced during a study of T cell clonality in common variable immunodeficiency. The table came from immunoSEQ multiplex PCR; TCRdb's copy has only in-frame clones and leaves some out. The sample is made up of over 35,000 clones, none counted only once. This clone was recorded at least ten times. Sequencing used peripheral blood mononuclear cells. This TCR was sampled from a person aged 18 to 75 in good health.

The CDR3 bases that were read are TGTGCCAGCAGCTCAGACAGGGACCAAGAGACC. Its translation: CASSSDRDQET. The full CDR3 sequence reads CASSSDRDQETQYF. V and J are TRBV11-3 and TRBJ2-5; 7 bases are shared with TRBD1. The sequence runs out 3 residues before the end of the CDR3; the remainder is reconstructed from the germline J gene. The CDR3 is 14 residues long. CDR1 and CDR2 from the germline V gene are SGHNT and YENEEA. The trim removed 4 bases at V and 0 bases at J, leaving 2 bases unmatched.